This T cell receptor beta chain comes out of a study of blood T cell repertoires in COVID-19. This CDR3 is built from 15 residues. Per the germline V gene, CDR1 is SGHKS and CDR2 is YYEKEE (reference sequence). Trimming left V 4 bases short and J 0 bases short, with 10 bases between. In the original analysis: The authors estimated nucleated cell counts from reference gene primer amplification. This table comes from immunoSEQ multiplex PCR, and its TCRdb copy is limited to in-frame clones, with some not included. V, J and clone size are taken as reported in that table, and D and trimming were inferred from the DNA itself. The sample includes roughly 45,000 clones, about nine tenths of them seen just once.

J is TRBJ1-4 and V is TRBV5-5; a weak D match, TRBD1 (6 bases). Sequencing used peripheral blood. The sequence came from a man aged 60-69 years with active COVID-19. In nucleotides, the CDR3 is TGTGCCAGCAGCGGCAGGACAGCAACTAATGAAAAACTGTTTTTT. Residues: CASSGRTATNEKLFF.